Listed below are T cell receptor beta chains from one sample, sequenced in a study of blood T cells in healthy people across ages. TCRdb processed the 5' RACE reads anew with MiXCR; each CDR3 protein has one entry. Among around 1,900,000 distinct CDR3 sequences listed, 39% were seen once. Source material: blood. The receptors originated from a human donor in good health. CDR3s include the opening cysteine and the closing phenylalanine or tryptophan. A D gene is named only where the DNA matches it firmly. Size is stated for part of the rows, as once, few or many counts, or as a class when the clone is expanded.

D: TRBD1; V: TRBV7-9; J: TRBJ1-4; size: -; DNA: TGTGCCAGCAGCTTCCGGGACAGGAGTGAAAAACTGTTTTTT; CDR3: CASSFRDRSEKLFF
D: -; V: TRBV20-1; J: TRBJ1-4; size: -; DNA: TGCAGTGCTAGTTGGGGGGCAAAACTGTTTTTT; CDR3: CSASWGAKLFF
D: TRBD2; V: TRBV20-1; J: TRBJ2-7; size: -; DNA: TGCAGTGCTAGAGGACTAGCGGCAAACTACGAGCAGTACTTC; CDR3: CSARGLAANYEQYF
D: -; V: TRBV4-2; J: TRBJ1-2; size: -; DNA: TGTGCCAGCAGCCAAGGGATCGGGGACCTTAACTATGGCTACACCTTC; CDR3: CASSQGIGDLNYGYTF
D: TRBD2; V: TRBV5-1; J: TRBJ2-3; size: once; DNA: TGCGCCAGCAAACGGGGGGGCGGATTCGGCACAGATACGCAGTATTTT; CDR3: CASKRGGGFGTDTQYF
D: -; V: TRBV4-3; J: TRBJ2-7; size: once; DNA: TGCGCCAGCAGCCAAGATAGGTGGTCCGGCTCCTACGAGCAGTACTTC; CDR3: CASSQDRWSGSYEQYF
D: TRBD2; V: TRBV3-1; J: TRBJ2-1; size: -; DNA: TGTGCCGGCAGCCAGGGCGCGGGGGGTTACAATGAGCAGTTCTTC; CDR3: CAGSQGAGGYNEQFF
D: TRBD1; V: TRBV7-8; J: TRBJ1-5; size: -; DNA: TGTGCCAGCATTAAACACAGGGGAGGACGGGGACATCAGCCCCAGCATTTT; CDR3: CASIKHRGGRGHQPQHF
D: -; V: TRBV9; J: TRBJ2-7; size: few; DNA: TGTGCCAGCAGCGGTCGAGCGGGTTACGAGCAGTACTTC; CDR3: CASSGRAGYEQYF
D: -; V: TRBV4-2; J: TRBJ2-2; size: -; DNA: TGTGCCACCGGGTTCTCAGGACGGGGGGAGCTGTTTTTT; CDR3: CATGFSGRGELFF
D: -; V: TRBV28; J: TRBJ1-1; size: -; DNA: TGTGCCAGCATCCCACCCCGGGGAGGGCGGCATGAAGCTTTCTTT; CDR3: CASIPPRGGRHEAFF
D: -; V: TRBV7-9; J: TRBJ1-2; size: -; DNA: TGTGCCAGCGGTGAACAGGGTTCTAACTATGGCTACACCTTC; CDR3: CASGEQGSNYGYTF
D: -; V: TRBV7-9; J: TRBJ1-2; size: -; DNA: TGTGCCAGCATCGGCCCGGGAAGGATTGATGGCTACACCTTC; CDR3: CASIGPGRIDGYTF
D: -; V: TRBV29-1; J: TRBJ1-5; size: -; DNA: TGCAGCGTCCGGGCAGGGAACAATCAGCCCCAGCATTTT; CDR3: CSVRAGNNQPQHF
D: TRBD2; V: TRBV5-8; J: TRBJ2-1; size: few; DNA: TGTGCCAGCAGCTTGGGACTAGCGGGGGACCCCTCCTACAATGAGCAGTTCTTC; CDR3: CASSLGLAGDPSYNEQFF
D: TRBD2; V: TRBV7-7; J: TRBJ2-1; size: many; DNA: TGTGCTAGCAGCTTAGATCCCAGCGGGGGCTACAATGAGCAGTTCTTC; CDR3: CASSLDPSGGYNEQFF
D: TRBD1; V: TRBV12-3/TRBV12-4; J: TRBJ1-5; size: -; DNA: TGTGCCAGCAGCCCAACGGGACAGGGGGCTAATCAGCCCCAGCATTTT; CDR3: CASSPTGQGANQPQHF
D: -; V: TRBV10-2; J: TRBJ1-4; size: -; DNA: TGCGCCAGCAGTGTAACGGATGCAACTAATGAAAAACGGTTTTTT; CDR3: CASSVTDATNEKRFF
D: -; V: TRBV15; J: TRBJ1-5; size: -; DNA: TGTGCCACCAGCAGAGACAGACAGAGCAATCAGCCCCAGCATTTT; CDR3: CATSRDRQSNQPQHF